This TCR beta chain emerged from a study of blood T cell repertoires in COVID-19 (dated by TCRdb to 2020 to 2022). General notes on the study: The collaborator samples originated in the United States, Italy and Spain and spanned the acute and convalescent phases of COVID-19. The material from the prospective study consisted of cDNA or gDNA derived from T cells, B-cell-depleted T cells, or PBMCs. The dataset comprised deeply sampled blood TCRbeta repertoires from subjects exposed to, actively infected with, or recovered from COVID-19. A freely available public database, intended as a resource for researchers studying the immune response to SARS-CoV-2, is where the repertoires were released. Samples came from the ongoing ImmuneRACE study (first 160 participants) plus 1,254 subjects from 6 global collaborators. Nearly every sample came with metadata listing a de-identified subject ID, COVID-19 status, age in years and sex. HLA class I and class II types, where available, came from metadata supplied by the sample provider rather than from assay-based typing.

The collaborating institutions used their own protocols to collect whole blood in K2EDTA tubes. For TCRbeta analysis, collaborators shipped samples in one of three forms: frozen whole blood, isolated PBMCs, or DNA extracted from either of those sample types. The immunoSEQ Assay, a bias-controlled multiplex PCR, was used to amplify TCRbeta CDR3 regions from genomic DNA. Regarding the original processing steps: Within the assay, amplification of reference gene primers was used to estimate how many nucleated cells each sample contained. To quantify the absolute abundance of each unique TCRbeta CDR3 rearrangement, sequence reads were collapsed and filtered. For each sample, productive Simpson clonality was calculated as the square root of Simpson's diversity index across productive rearrangements. TCRdb took over this immuneACCESS table, retaining in-frame rearrangements with V and J assigned. Such tables are incomplete; in checked studies, under half of the missing clones stem from an unresolved V gene, and the remainder is unexplained. That table gives V, J and clone size, and the DNA gave D and trimming. Within this sample are some 170,000 clones, with about 91% of them counted one time only. The top ten constitute about 1.6% of the sample.

Counted from cysteine to phenylalanine, this CDR3 has 11 amino acids. The sequence is cut down to CDR3 DNA, 33 bases in frame from base 1. Between the V and J ends, shortened by 4 bases and 4 bases respectively, the junction contains 2 bases. What the authors observed across the whole study: Clinical and demographic metadata were provided uncurated, with the amount varying by source and participant.

Notes on this clone: Its target antigen remains unknown. Per-base qualities were not stored, and no clone one base away is much larger.

This TCR was sampled from a woman aged 50 to 60 with acute or convalescent COVID-19. Material for sequencing was peripheral blood. The V and J segments used are TRBV12-3 or TRBV12-4 and TRBJ2-1, with no D gene named confidently. The DNA sequence is as follows: TGTGCCAGCAGTTCGTACAATGAGCAGTTCTTC. This is translated as CASSSYNEQFF.